Described below is a single T cell receptor beta chain sequence and its context. Deletions cut 1 base from V and 2 bases from J, with 20 bases between. The CDR3 sequence is 18 residues long. Per germline, CDR1 SGHAT and CDR2 FQNNGV. Clones were read by immunoSEQ multiplex PCR, and TCRdb kept only the in-frame ones, dropping some. The sample has roughly 380,000 clones, roughly 88% seen once. These data originate in a study of Ad26.COV2.S vaccination and SARS-CoV-2 variants. Treatment denoted: some 20 received Ad26.COV2.S at low or high dose, single or two shots; 5 received placebo; per-sample allocation not given. Collection of the samples took place on day 63 after the first injection of vaccine or placebo. Whoever gave the sample was an adult aged 18-55 years in Boston.

Specimen: peripheral blood, collected in a trial of Ad26.COV2.S vaccine versus placebo. This receptor was taken from a person between 18 and 59 years old who received the Ad26.COV2.S COVID-19 vaccine or a placebo. The J gene is TRBJ1-2, the V gene TRBV11-2; a weak D match, TRBD1 (5 bases). The CDR3 spells CASSLGYKRSGENYGYTF. CDR3 nucleotides: TGTGCCAGCAGCTTAGGATATAAAAGGTCGGGGGAGAACTATGGCTACACCTTC.